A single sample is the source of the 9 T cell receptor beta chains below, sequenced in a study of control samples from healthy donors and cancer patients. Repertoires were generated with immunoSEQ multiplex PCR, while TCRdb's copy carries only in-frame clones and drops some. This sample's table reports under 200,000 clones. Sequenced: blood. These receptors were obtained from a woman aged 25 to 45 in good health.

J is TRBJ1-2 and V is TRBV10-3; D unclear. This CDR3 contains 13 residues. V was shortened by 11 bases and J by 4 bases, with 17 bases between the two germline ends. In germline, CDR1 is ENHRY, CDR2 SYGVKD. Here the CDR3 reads CALTQEVGYGYTF. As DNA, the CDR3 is TGTGCCTTGACTCAGGAGGTCGGCTATGGCTACACCTTC.

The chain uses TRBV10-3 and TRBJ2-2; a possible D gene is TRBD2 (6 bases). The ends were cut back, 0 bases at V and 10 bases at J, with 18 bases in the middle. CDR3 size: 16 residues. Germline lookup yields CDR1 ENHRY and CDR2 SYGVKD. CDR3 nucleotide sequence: TGTGCCATCAGTGAGTCCGGGACTGGAGGGGCCGCGGAGCTGTTTTTT. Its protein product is CAISESGTGGAAELFF.

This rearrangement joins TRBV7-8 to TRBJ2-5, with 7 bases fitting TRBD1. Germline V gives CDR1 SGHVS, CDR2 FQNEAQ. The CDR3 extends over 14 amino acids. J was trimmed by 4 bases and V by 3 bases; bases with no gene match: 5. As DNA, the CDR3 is TGTGCCAGCAGCTTCACCGGGACAGCAGAGACCCAGTACTTC. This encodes CASSFTGTAETQYF.

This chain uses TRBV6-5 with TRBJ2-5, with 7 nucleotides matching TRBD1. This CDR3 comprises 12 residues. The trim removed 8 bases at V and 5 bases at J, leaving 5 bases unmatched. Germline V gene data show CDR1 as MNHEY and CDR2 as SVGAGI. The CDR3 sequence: CASGVGQETQYF. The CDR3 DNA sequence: TGTGCCAGCGGAGTGGGACAGGAGACCCAGTACTTC.

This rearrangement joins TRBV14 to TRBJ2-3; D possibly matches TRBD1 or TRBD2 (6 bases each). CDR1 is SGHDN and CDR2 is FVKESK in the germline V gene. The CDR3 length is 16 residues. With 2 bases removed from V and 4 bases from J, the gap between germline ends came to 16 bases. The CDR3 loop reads CASSQRQGRPPDTQYF. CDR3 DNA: TGTGCCAGCAGCCAAAGGCAGGGGAGGCCACCAGATACGCAGTATTTT.

CDR3 nucleotides: TGTGCCAGCAGCTTGGGACAGGGGCCCCAAGAGACCCAGTACTTC. This translates into CASSLGQGPQETQYF. The V and J genes are TRBV5-4 and TRBJ2-5, with 8 bases matching TRBD1. With 0 bases clipped from V and 1 base from J, the junction kept 2 bases outside the gene matches. The CDR3 extends over 15 amino acids. Germline V gene lookup returns CDR1 SGHNT and CDR2 YYREEE (reference sequence).

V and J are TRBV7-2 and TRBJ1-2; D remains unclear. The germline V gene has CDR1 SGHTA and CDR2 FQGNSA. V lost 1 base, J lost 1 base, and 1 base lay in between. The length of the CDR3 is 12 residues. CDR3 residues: CASSLVNYGYTF. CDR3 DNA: TGTGCCAGCAGCTTAGTTAACTATGGCTACACCTTC. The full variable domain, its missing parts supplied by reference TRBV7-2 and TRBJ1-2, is GAGVSQSPSNKVTEKGKDVELRCDPISGHTALYWYRQSLGQGLEFLIYFQGNSAPDKSGLPSDRFSAERTGGSVSTLTIQRTQQEDSAVYLCASSLVNYGYTFGSGTRLTVV.

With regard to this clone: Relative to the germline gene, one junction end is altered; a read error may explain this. CDR3 nucleotides: TGTGCCGGCAGTTTAGGGCAGAAACTGTTTTTT. Its translation is CAGSLGQKLFF. V and J are TRBV28 and TRBJ1-4; D gene unclear. The CDR3 contains 11 residues. CDR1 is MDHEN and CDR2 is SYDVKM in the germline V gene. Variable domain in full (rest from reference TRBV28 and TRBJ1-4): DVKVTQSSRYLVKRTGEKVFLECVQDMDHENMFWYRQDPGLGLRLIYFSYDVKMKEKGDIPEGYSVSREKKERFSLILESASTNQTSMYLCAGSLGQKLFFGSGTQLSVL.

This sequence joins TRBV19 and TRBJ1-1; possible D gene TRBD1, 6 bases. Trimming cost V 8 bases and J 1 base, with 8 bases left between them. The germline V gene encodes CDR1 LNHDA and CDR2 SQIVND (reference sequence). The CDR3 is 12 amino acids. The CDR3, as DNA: TGTGCCAGTCAGACAGGGAACACTGAAGCTTTCTTT. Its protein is CASQTGNTEAFF. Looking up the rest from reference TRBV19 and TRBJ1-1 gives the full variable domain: DGGITQSPKYLFRKEGQNVTLSCEQNLNHDAMYWYRQDPGQGLRLIYYSQIVNDFQKGDIAEGYSVSREKKESFPLTVTSAQKNPTAFYLCASQTGNTEAFFGQGTRLTVV.